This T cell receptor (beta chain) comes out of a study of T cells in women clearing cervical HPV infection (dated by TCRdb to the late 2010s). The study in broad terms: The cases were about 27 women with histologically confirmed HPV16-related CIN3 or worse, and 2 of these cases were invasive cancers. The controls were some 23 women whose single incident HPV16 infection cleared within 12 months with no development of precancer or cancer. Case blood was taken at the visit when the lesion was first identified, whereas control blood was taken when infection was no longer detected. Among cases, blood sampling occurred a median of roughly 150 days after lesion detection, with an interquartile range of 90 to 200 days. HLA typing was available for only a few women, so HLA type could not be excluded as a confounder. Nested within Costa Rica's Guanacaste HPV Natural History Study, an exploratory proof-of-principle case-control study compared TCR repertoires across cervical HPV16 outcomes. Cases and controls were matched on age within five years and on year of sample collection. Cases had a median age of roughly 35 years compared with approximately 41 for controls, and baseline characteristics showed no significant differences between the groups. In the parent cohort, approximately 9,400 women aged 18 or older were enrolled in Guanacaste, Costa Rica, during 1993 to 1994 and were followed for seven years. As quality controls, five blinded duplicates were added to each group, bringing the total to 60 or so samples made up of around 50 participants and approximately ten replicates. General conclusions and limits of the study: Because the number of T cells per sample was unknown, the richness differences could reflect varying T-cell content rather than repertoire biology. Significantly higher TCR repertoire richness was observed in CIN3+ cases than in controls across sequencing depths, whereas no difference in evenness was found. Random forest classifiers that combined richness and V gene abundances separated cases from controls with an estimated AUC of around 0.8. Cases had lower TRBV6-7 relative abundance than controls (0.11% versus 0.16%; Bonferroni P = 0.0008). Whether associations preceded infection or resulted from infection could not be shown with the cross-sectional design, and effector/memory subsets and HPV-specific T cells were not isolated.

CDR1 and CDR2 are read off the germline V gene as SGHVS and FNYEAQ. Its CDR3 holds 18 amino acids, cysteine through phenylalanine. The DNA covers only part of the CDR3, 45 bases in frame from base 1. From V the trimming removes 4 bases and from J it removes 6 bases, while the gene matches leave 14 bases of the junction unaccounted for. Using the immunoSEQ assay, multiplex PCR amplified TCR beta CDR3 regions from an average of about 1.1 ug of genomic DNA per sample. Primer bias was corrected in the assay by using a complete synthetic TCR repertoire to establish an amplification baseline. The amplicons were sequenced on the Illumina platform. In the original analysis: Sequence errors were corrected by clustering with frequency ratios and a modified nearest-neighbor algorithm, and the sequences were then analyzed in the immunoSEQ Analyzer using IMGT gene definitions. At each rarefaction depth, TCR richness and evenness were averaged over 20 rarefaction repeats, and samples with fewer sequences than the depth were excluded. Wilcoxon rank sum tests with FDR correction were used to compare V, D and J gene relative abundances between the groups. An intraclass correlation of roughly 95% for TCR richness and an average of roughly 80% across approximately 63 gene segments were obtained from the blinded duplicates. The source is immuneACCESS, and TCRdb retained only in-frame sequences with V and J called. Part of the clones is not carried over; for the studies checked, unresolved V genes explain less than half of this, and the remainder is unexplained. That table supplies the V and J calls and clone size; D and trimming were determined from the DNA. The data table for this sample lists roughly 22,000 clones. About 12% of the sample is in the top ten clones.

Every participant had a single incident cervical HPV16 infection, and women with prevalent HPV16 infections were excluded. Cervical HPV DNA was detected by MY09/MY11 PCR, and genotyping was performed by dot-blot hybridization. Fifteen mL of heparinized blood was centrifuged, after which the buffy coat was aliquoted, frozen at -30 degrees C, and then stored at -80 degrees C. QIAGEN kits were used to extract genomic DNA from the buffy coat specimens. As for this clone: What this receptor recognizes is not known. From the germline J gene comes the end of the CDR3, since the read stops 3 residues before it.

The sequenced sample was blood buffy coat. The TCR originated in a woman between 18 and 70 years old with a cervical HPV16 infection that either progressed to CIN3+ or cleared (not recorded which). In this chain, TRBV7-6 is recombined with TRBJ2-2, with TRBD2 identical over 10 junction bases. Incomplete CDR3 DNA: TGTGCCAGCAGCTCCGAGGCGGGGAGCGGGGGGGCCTCCGGGGAG. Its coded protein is CASSSEAGSGGASGE. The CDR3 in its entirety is CASSSEAGSGGASGELFF.